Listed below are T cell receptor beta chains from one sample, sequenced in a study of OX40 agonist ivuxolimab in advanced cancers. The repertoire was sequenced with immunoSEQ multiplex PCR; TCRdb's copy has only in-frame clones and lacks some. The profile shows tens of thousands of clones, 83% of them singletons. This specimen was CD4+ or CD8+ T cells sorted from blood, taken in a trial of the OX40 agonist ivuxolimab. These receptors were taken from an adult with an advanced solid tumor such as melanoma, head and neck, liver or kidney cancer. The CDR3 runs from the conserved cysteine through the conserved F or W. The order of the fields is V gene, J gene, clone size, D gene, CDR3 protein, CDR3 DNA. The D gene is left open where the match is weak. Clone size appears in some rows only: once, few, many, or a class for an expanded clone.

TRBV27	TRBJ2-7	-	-	CATRRGPTYGQYF	TGTGCCACCAGACGGGGGCCGACCTACGGGCAGTACTTC
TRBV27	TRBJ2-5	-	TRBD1	CASSFGQGLWETQYF	TGTGCCAGCAGTTTTGGACAGGGGTTATGGGAGACCCAGTACTTC
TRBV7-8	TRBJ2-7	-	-	CASSLVSSRGYEQYF	TGTGCCAGCAGCTTAGTTTCAAGCAGGGGCTACGAGCAGTACTTC
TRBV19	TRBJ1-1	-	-	CASSIVGGGRNTEAFF	TGTGCCAGTAGTATCGTTGGGGGCGGAAGGAACACTGAAGCTTTCTTT
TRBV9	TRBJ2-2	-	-	CASSVSSGNTGELFF	TGTGCCAGCAGCGTAAGTAGCGGGAACACCGGGGAGCTGTTTTTT
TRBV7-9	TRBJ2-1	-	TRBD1	CASSPRQGRSYNEQFF	TGTGCCAGCAGCCCCCGACAGGGGCGGTCCTACAATGAGCAGTTCTTC
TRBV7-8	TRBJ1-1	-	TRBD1	CASSLFEDRDFEAFF	TGTGCCAGCAGCTTATTCGAGGACAGGGATTTTGAAGCTTTCTTT
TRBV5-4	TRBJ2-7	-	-	CASSLDAGLDEQYF	TGTGCCAGCAGCTTGGACGCTGGGCTGGACGAGCAGTACTTC
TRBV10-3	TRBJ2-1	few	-	CAIRDGGNEQFF	TGTGCCATCAGGGATGGTGGCAATGAGCAGTTCTTC
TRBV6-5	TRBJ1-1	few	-	CASTYREGATEAFF	TGTGCCAGCACTTACAGGGAGGGAGCGACTGAAGCTTTCTTT
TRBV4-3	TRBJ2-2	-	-	CASSYGNTGELFF	TGCGCCAGCAGCTACGGGAACACCGGGGAGCTGTTTTTT
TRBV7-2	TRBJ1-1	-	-	CASSLAVQGTEAFF	TGTGCCAGCAGCTTAGCCGTACAGGGAACTGAAGCTTTCTTT
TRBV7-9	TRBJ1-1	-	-	CASSLGWVGGTEAFF	TGTGCCAGCAGCTTAGGTTGGGTTGGGGGAACTGAAGCTTTCTTT
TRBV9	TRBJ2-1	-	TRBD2	CASSAHGGEMGEQFF	TGTGCCAGCAGCGCCCATGGGGGGGAAATGGGTGAGCAGTTCTTC
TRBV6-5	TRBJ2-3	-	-	CASSSIPPRRDTQYF	TGTGCCAGCAGTTCGATTCCCCCCAGGAGGGATACGCAGTATTTT
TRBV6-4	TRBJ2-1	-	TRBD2	CASSDSSGGAGEQFF	TGTGCCAGCAGTGACTCCAGCGGGGGGGCGGGTGAGCAGTTCTTC
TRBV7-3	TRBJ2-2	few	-	CASSLDARTGELFF	TGTGCCAGCAGCTTAGATGCGCGCACCGGGGAGCTGTTTTTT
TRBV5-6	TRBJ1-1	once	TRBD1	CASSSRQGVANTEAFF	TGTGCCAGCAGCTCTCGACAGGGGGTCGCGAACACTGAAGCTTTCTTT
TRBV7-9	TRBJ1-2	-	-	CASSLSGGYTF	TGTGCCAGCAGCTTATCTGGTGGCTACACCTTC
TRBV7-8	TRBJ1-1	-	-	CASSLSWLTNTEAFF	TGTGCCAGCAGTTTAAGCTGGCTGACGAACACTGAAGCTTTCTTT
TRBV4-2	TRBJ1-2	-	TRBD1	CASSQDLGQGANYGYTF	TGTGCCAGCAGCCAAGATCTCGGTCAGGGGGCTAACTATGGCTACACCTTC
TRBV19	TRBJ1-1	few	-	CASSIGAGEAFF	TGTGCCAGTAGTATAGGTGCCGGAGAAGCTTTCTTT
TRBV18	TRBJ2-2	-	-	CASSPPFLSSGELFF	TGTGCCAGCTCACCACCCTTTTTATCGTCCGGGGAGCTGTTTTTT
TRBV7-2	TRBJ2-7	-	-	CASGRQGPNEQYF	TGTGCCAGCGGGAGGCAGGGGCCAAACGAGCAGTACTTC
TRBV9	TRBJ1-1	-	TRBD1	CASSEQGRTTEAFF	TGTGCCAGCAGCGAACAGGGGCGTACCACTGAAGCTTTCTTT
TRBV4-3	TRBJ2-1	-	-	CASSQETGGPYNEQFF	TGCGCCAGCAGCCAAGAAACTGGGGGACCCTACAATGAGCAGTTCTTC
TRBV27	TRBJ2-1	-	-	CASEQGNEQFF	TGTGCCAGCGAACAGGGAAATGAGCAGTTCTTC
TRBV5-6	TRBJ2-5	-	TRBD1	CASSLTGGLETQYF	TGTGCCAGCAGCTTGACAGGGGGCCTGGAGACCCAGTACTTC
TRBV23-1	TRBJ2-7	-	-	CATHPGVSPAVSYEQYF	TGCGCCACTCACCCCGGGGTTAGCCCAGCCGTATCCTACGAGCAGTACTTC
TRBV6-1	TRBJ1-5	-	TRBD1	CASRAGGSSNQPQHF	TGTGCCAGCAGGGCAGGGGGCAGTTCCAATCAGCCCCAGCATTTT
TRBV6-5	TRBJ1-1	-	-	CASSYFMGGLNTEAFF	TGTGCCAGCAGTTACTTTATGGGCGGCCTGAACACTGAAGCTTTCTTT
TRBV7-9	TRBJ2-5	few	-	CASSSRWETQYF	TGTGCCAGCAGCTCCCGATGGGAGACCCAGTACTTC
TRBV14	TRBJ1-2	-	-	CASSQGQNYGYTF	TGTGCCAGCAGCCAAGGGCAGAACTATGGCTACACCTTC
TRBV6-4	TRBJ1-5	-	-	CASSDSQKSNQPQHF	TGTGCCAGCAGTGACTCTCAGAAAAGCAATCAGCCCCAGCATTTT
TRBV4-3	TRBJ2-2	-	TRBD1	CASSQVGTGLTGELFF	TGCGCCAGCAGCCAAGTCGGGACAGGGTTAACCGGGGAGCTGTTTTTT
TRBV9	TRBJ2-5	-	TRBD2	CASSGGLAGGKYQETQYF	TGTGCCAGCAGCGGTGGACTAGCGGGGGGGAAGTACCAAGAGACCCAGTACTTC
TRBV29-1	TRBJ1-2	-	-	CSETGPTGYTF	TGCAGCGAAACGGGACCGACCGGCTACACCTTC
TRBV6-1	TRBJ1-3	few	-	CASSDGTEDTFRLGNTIYF	TGTGCCAGCAGTGACGGAACTGAGGACACCTTTCGACTTGGAAACACCATATATTTT
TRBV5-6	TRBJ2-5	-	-	CASSLATGEGTQYF	TGTGCCAGCAGCTTGGCGACCGGAGAGGGGACCCAGTACTTC
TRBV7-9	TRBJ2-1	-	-	CASSLKTGTVKNEQFF	TGTGCCAGCAGCTTAAAAACTGGTACCGTCAAAAATGAGCAGTTCTTC
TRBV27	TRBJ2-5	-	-	CASSPPGHPAKTQYF	TGTGCCAGCAGTCCCCCGGGACACCCGGCTAAGACCCAGTACTTC